Shown below are 27 T cell receptor beta chains from a single sample sequenced in a study of T cells in Graves' hyperthyroidism and ophthalmopathy. TCR beta CDR3 regions were amplified from RNA transcripts. The HTBI primer set served for first-round RT-PCR of the TCR CDR3. TCRdb re-analysed the multiplex PCR reads in MiXCR, keeping a single row per CDR3 protein. The sample lists roughly 650,000 distinct CDR3 sequences, about 16% occurring once. Material for sequencing was blood. These receptor sequences come from a middle-aged woman with Graves' ophthalmopathy.

This clonotype was seen only a few times. One end of the junction varies from germline; a read error may be responsible. The chain uses TRBV29-1 and TRBJ2-1, with 8 bases that match TRBD1. Per the germline V gene, CDR1 is SQVTM and CDR2 is ANQGSEA. There are 13 residues in the CDR3. The CDR3 loop reads CSVPGQAYNGQFF. The CDR3 nucleotides read TGCAGCGTTCCGGGACAGGCCTACAATGGGCAGTTCTTC.

This clonotype came up many times. The rearrangement joins TRBV28 to TRBJ2-6, with no clear D. The CDR3 length is 16 residues. V shed 6 bases and J shed 1 base, with 13 bases lying between them. Germline V gene sequence: CDR1 MDHEN, CDR2 SYDVKM. CDR3 residues: CASSSPVLSGANVLTF. The CDR3 nucleotides are TGTGCCAGCAGCTCCCCCGTTCTTTCTGGGGCCAACGTCCTGACTTTC.

This clonotype was recorded at least ten times. The genes are TRBV9 and TRBJ2-1; D uncertain. Trimming cost V 5 bases and J 0 bases, with 9 bases left between them. This CDR3 is built from 14 residues. Germline V gene sequence: CDR1 SGDLS, CDR2 YYNGEE. The CDR3 protein is CASSKGSSYNEQFF. As DNA, the CDR3 is TGTGCCAGCAGTAAGGGAAGCTCCTACAATGAGCAGTTCTTC.

The chain joins TRBV28 to TRBJ2-7; D might be TRBD1 (6 bases). V was pared by 7 bases and J by 9 bases, with 16 bases between. Germline V lookup: CDR1 MDHEN, CDR2 SYDVKM. This CDR3 has 12 residues. This CDR3 reads CASNTYREGQYF. CDR3 nucleotides: TGTGCCAGCAATACTTACAGGGAAGGGCAGTACTTC. Together with reference TRBV28 and TRBJ2-7, the CDR3 gives the full variable domain: DVKVTQSSRYLVKRTGEKVFLECVQDMDHENMFWYRQDPGLGLRLIYFSYDVKMKEKGDIPEGYSVSREKKERFSLILESASTNQTSMYLCASNTYREGQYFGPGTRLTVT.

Here the CDR3 reads CAISPGTEFTEAFF. CDR3 nucleotide sequence: TGTGCCATATCTCCCGGGACAGAGTTCACTGAAGCTTTCTTT. The chain is built from TRBV10-3 and TRBJ1-1; the match to TRBD1 covers 7 bases. The CDR3 contains 14 residues. V shed 9 bases, J shed 4 bases, and the junction held 11 bases outside the gene matches. Germline V gene data show CDR1 as ENHRY and CDR2 as SYGVKD.

This clonotype was seen many times. The CDR3 is CASSYGLAGERETQYF. DNA for the CDR3: TGCGCCAGCAGTTACGGACTAGCGGGAGAGAGGGAGACCCAGTACTTC. The gene calls are TRBV5-1 and TRBJ2-5; the match to TRBD2 covers 13 bases. This CDR3 spans 16 amino acids. V lost 5 bases and J lost 5; bases outside the gene matches: 9. Germline values: CDR1 SGHRS, CDR2 YFSETQ. Full variable domain (remainder filled in from reference TRBV5-1 and TRBJ2-5): KAGVTQTPRYLIKTRGQQVTLSCSPISGHRSVSWYQQTPGQGLQFLFEYFSETQRNKGNFPGRFSGRQFSNSRSEMNVSTLELGDSALYLCASSYGLAGERETQYFGPGTRLLVL.

Only a few counts were recorded for this clonotype. The gene calls are TRBV30 and TRBJ2-3; D ambiguous. Germline V gene sequence: CDR1 GTSNPN, CDR2 SVGIG (reference sequence). The V and J ends lost 5 bases and 0 bases respectively, with 9 bases between them. The CDR3 runs 13 residues. In nucleotides, the CDR3 is TGTGCCTGGGCCATCCGGAGCACAGATACGCAGTATTTT. Translating it yields CAWAIRSTDTQYF. Full variable domain (outside the CDR3, taken from reference TRBV30 and TRBJ2-3): SQTIHQWPATLVQPVGSPLSLECTVEGTSNPNLYWYRQAAGRGLQLLFYSVGIGQISSEVPQNLSASRPQDRQFILSSKKLLLSDSGFYLCAWAIRSTDTQYFGPGTRLTVL.

This chain connects TRBV3-1 to TRBJ2-1; the D gene could be TRBD1 or TRBD2 (5 bases each). Per germline, CDR1 LGHDT and CDR2 YNNKEL (reference sequence). V was trimmed by 4 bases and J by 7 bases, leaving 14 bases between them. This CDR3 comprises 14 residues. The CDR3 DNA follows: TGTGCCAGCAGCCTCGGGACGGCCTTTAATGAGCAGTTCTTC. Amino acid sequence: CASSLGTAFNEQFF.

There are many counts of this clonotype. J is TRBJ2-1 and V is TRBV18; no reliable D call. The CDR3 sequence is 12 residues long. Per the germline V gene, CDR1 is KGHSH and CDR2 is LQKENI. Trimming removed 6 bases at V and 7 bases at J, with 10 bases between. The CDR3 bases are TGTGCCAGCTCCCCCGACCGGAATGAGCAGTTCTTC. It is translated as CASSPDRNEQFF.

The sample holds many counts of this clonotype. The chain recombines TRBV12-3 or TRBV12-4 with TRBJ1-2; D is uncertain. The V gene lost 4 bases and the J gene lost 5 bases, with 11 bases spanning the gap. The CDR3 is made up of 13 amino acids. CDR3 sequence: CASSYLTEYGYTF. CDR3 coding DNA: TGTGCCAGCAGTTACCTGACTGAATATGGCTACACCTTC.

This clonotype has just a few counts. This chain uses TRBV11-2 with TRBJ1-2, with TRBD1 as a possible D gene (5 bases). The CDR3 totals 14 residues. The V end lost 1 base, the J end lost 4 bases, and 10 bases lay between the germline ends. Germline lookup yields CDR1 SGHAT and CDR2 FQNNGV. The CDR3 DNA sequence: TGTGCCAGCAGCTTAGCCGGGACGGTCTATGGCTACACCTTC. It specifies CASSLAGTVYGYTF.

In this sample, this clonotype turned up many times. The chain uses TRBV27 and TRBJ2-7; 9 bases agree with TRBD2. The V gene's germline CDR1 is MNHEY and CDR2 SMNVEV (reference sequence). The CDR3 runs to 16 residues. Trimming cost V 2 bases and J 6 bases; bases outside gene matches: 11. The CDR3 loop is CASSLGRVAGAGEQYF. The CDR3 DNA is TGTGCCAGCAGTTTAGGGAGGGTAGCGGGAGCGGGCGAGCAGTACTTC.

This clonotype appeared many times. The chain couples TRBV3-1 to TRBJ2-1, with unresolved D. From germline, CDR1 is LGHDT and CDR2 YNNKEL (reference sequence). CDR3 length equals 12 residues. Trimming pared 1 base from V and 12 bases from J, leaving 10 bases between. The CDR3 is CASSQAWSGQFF. The CDR3 DNA follows: TGTGCCAGCAGCCAAGCATGGTCAGGGCAGTTCTTC.

This chain connects TRBV19 to TRBJ2-1; the match to TRBD1 covers 7 bases. After removal of 7 bases from V and 2 bases from J, the junction contained 8 bases not matched to a gene. The CDR3 length is 15 residues. The germline V gene encodes CDR1 LNHDA and CDR2 SQIVND (reference sequence). The CDR3 DNA is TGTGCCAGTACCTTTGCCGGGACAGCCTACAATGAGCAGTTCTTC. Translated, it gives CASTFAGTAYNEQFF.

This clonotype was seen many times. V gene TRBV5-5 combines with J gene TRBJ2-7; D remains unclear. This CDR3 is built from 16 residues. Germline values: CDR1 SGHKS, CDR2 YYEKEE (reference sequence). The germline V and J ends were trimmed by 3 bases and 4 bases, with 20 bases remaining between them. The CDR3 DNA reads TGTGCCAGCAGCTCCGCTTATCCGGAACAAACATACGAGCAGTACTTC. It translates to CASSSAYPEQTYEQYF.

The sample holds a few counts of this clonotype. The chain combines TRBV11-2 with TRBJ2-2; 8 positions match TRBD2. Trimming removed 6 bases from V and 7 bases from J; junction bases left unmatched: 7. This CDR3 has 14 residues. Germline-derived CDR1 and CDR2 are SGHAT and FQNNGV. The CDR3: CASSSTSVGGELFF. The CDR3 nucleotides are TGTGCCAGCAGTTCGACTAGCGTCGGCGGGGAGCTGTTTTTT. The variable domain in full, completed from reference TRBV11-2 and TRBJ2-2, reads EAGVAQSPRYKIIEKRQSVAFWCNPISGHATLYWYQQILGQGPKLLIQFQNNGVVDDSQLPKDRFSAERLKGVDSTLKIQPAKLEDSAVYLCASSSTSVGGELFFGEGSRLTVL.

This clonotype occurred many times. This chain uses TRBV28 with TRBJ2-3; no clear D. The CDR3 totals 15 residues. Per germline, CDR1 MDHEN and CDR2 SYDVKM. Trimming cost V 5 bases and J 0 bases, with 12 bases left between them. The CDR3 DNA reads as TGTGCCAGCAGTACCGCCAGCCGAAGCACAGATACGCAGTATTTT. It yields the protein CASSTASRSTDTQYF.

The chain recombines TRBV24-1 with TRBJ1-3; D is unclear. Trimming took 3 bases from V and 2 from J, leaving 10 bases between them. Looked up from germline, CDR1 is KGHDR and CDR2 is SFDVKD. The CDR3 is 15 residues long. CDR3 sequence: CATSDEEVAGNTIYF. In DNA form, the CDR3 reads TGTGCCACCAGTGATGAGGAGGTTGCTGGAAACACCATATATTTT.

This chain uses TRBV29-1 with TRBJ2-2; D unclear. The CDR3 has 11 residues. Germline CDR1 SQVTM, CDR2 ANQGSEA. Trimming cost V 1 base and J 9 bases, with 6 bases left between them. The CDR3 DNA reads TGCAGCGTTGAAGTAGGGCGGGAGCTGTTTTTT. Translation gives CSVEVGRELFF.

At least ten counts were recorded for this clonotype. V and J are TRBV10-2 and TRBJ2-7, with 7 bases aligning to TRBD1. V was pared by 4 bases and J by 3 bases, with 6 bases of the junction left unmatched. Germline V gene data show CDR1 as WSHSY and CDR2 as SAAADI. This CDR3 has 14 amino acids. The DNA for the CDR3 is TGCGCCAGCAGTGCTCCGGGACAGAGCTACGAGCAGTACTTC. Protein product: CASSAPGQSYEQYF.

This clonotype showed up many times. An end of the junction does not agree with germline; a read error may underlie this. This chain connects TRBV5-1 to TRBJ2-5; 8 nucleotides align to TRBD1. Germline CDR1 and CDR2: SGHRS and YFSETQ. CDR3 length: 13 amino acids. Written as DNA, the CDR3 is TGTGCCAGCAGCTCCGACAGGGGAGAGACCCAGTACTTC. Amino acids: CASSSDRGETQYF.

In this sample, this clonotype turned up many times. The gene calls are TRBV28 and TRBJ1-1; 7 nucleotides align to TRBD1. Germline CDR1 is MDHEN and CDR2 is SYDVKM. This CDR3 comprises 15 residues. The V and J ends lost 6 bases and 5 bases, in that order; junction bases with no gene match: 12. The CDR3 here is CASSSPMTGRTEAFF. The CDR3 DNA reads TGTGCCAGCAGCTCCCCCATGACAGGGCGGACTGAAGCTTTCTTT.

This clonotype was observed many times. The V gene is TRBV20-1, the J gene TRBJ1-1; no definite D call. The CDR3 is made up of 14 amino acids. Germline V gene lookup returns CDR1 DFQATT and CDR2 SNEGSKA (reference sequence). V lost 0 bases and J 1 base, leaving 9 bases between the germline ends. The CDR3 reads CSARDSSANTEAFF. The CDR3 nucleotides read TGCAGTGCTAGAGATTCGTCAGCGAACACTGAAGCTTTCTTT.

This clonotype showed up many times. The DNA for the CDR3 is TGTGCCAGCAGCCCCCCTACAGGGTTCTCCTACGAGCAGTACTTC. Translated, it gives CASSPPTGFSYEQYF. V and J are TRBV7-9 and TRBJ2-7; tentatively, D is TRBD1 (6 bases). Trimming took off 5 bases at V and 0 bases at J, with 14 bases between the two ends. Germline CDR1 and CDR2: SEHNR and FQNEAQ (reference sequence). This CDR3 has 15 residues.

The chain carries TRBV19 and TRBJ1-2, with D possibly TRBD1 on 5 matching bases. V shed 4 bases and J shed 0 bases, with 12 bases lying between them. Per the germline V gene, CDR1 is LNHDA and CDR2 is SQIVND (reference sequence). The CDR3 contains 15 residues. CDR3 sequence: CASSKRDPANYGYTF. The DNA of the CDR3 is TGTGCCAGTAGTAAAAGGGACCCAGCTAACTATGGCTACACCTTC.

The sample holds many counts of this clonotype. The V and J genes are TRBV27 and TRBJ1-1; D may be TRBD1 (6 bases). This CDR3 region has 16 residues. Germline V lookup: CDR1 MNHEY, CDR2 SMNVEV (reference sequence). Trimming stripped 3 bases from V and 1 base from J, with 15 bases between. In nucleotides, the CDR3 is TGTGCCAGCAGTTTCCTGGGGCAGGGGACGAACACTGAAGCTTTCTTT. Translating gives CASSFLGQGTNTEAFF.

The chain couples TRBV7-8 to TRBJ2-5; a possible D gene is TRBD2 (5 bases). CDR1 SGHVS and CDR2 FQNEAQ come from the germline V gene. The CDR3 consists of 18 residues. Trimming cost V 4 bases and J 0 bases, with 21 bases left between them. Written as DNA, the CDR3 is TGTGCCAGCAGCTACGGGCCCGACTATTTTTTGTACCAAGAGACCCAGTACTTC. It specifies CASSYGPDYFLYQETQYF. Using reference TRBV7-8 and TRBJ2-5 for the parts outside the CDR3, the full variable domain is GAGVSQSPRYKVAKRGQDVALRCDPISGHVSLFWYQQALGQGPEFLTYFQNEAQLDKSGLPSDRFFAERPEGSVSTLKIQRTQQEDSAVYLCASSYGPDYFLYQETQYFGPGTRLLVL.